These 10 T cell receptor beta chains share one sample of origin, sequenced in a study of graft-versus-host responses after intestinal transplantation. The data were produced by immunoSEQ multiplex PCR, yet TCRdb's version contains in-frame clones alone and is incomplete. Counted here are roughly 64,000 clones, 85% to 95% occurring once; the ten biggest clones make up about 1.7%. What these receptors recognize is not known. The sequenced sample was unstimulated CD8+ T cells sorted from spleen or lymph node cells, obtained before transplant. Receptor source: a human donor who was the organ donor for an intestinal transplant.

The chain recombines TRBV7-8 with TRBJ2-1; 11 nucleotides match TRBD2. Germline assignment: CDR1 SGHVS and CDR2 FQNEAQ. With V trimmed by 4 bases and J by 2 bases, 4 bases remained unmatched. CDR3 length: 16 residues. The CDR3 sequence is CASSSVSGRAYNEQFF. For the CDR3, the DNA is TGTGCCAGCAGCTCCGTTAGCGGGAGGGCCTACAATGAGCAGTTCTTC.

V is TRBV7-9 and J is TRBJ1-2, with a possible D match to TRBD1 (6 bases). CDR1 is SEHNR, CDR2 FQNEAQ, per germline (reference sequence). The CDR3 is 16 amino acids. The V end was cut by 2 bases, the J end by 5 bases, with 18 bases between. In DNA form, the CDR3 reads TGTGCCAGCAGCTTACATAAGACAGGACAAACGTATGGCTACACCTTC. Protein sequence: CASSLHKTGQTYGYTF.

The chain couples TRBV2 to TRBJ2-7; 11 bases fit TRBD1. The CDR3 has 13 amino acids. The germline V gene has CDR1 SNHLY and CDR2 FYNNEI. Unmatched junction bases numbered 3, after V lost 8 bases and J lost 3 bases. The CDR3 loop is CASRGQGVYEQYF. CDR3 coding DNA: TGTGCCAGCCGGGGACAGGGGGTCTACGAGCAGTACTTC.

This clone turned up a few times. In DNA, the CDR3 is TGTGCCTGGACTACTGGACAGGGGCAAACTGAAGCTTTCTTT. The encoded protein is CAWTTGQGQTEAFF. The V gene is TRBV30, the J gene TRBJ1-1; the match to TRBD1 covers 9 bases. The junction had 8 bases not matched to a gene; V was cut back by 4 bases and J by 5 bases. This CDR3 spans 14 amino acids. Germline V lookup: CDR1 GTSNPN, CDR2 SVGIG (reference sequence).

This chain links TRBV4-2 with TRBJ2-2, with 10 bases matching TRBD2. This CDR3 region has 17 residues. CDR1 is LGHNA, CDR2 YNFKEQ, per germline. V lost 2 bases, J lost 7 bases, and 10 bases stayed unmatched. The CDR3 is CASSQPTSGIMGGELFF. The CDR3 region has the DNA TGTGCCAGCAGCCAACCTACTAGCGGGATAATGGGCGGGGAGCTGTTTTTT.

V and J are TRBV27 and TRBJ2-7; possibly TRBD1 for D (6 bases). V was trimmed by 4 bases and J by 2 bases, leaving 12 bases between them. The CDR3 has 14 amino acids. CDR1 and CDR2 from the germline V gene are MNHEY and SMNVEV (reference sequence). This CDR3 is CASSSGTLAYEQYF. Here the CDR3 DNA reads TGTGCCAGCAGTTCCGGGACACTAGCCTACGAGCAGTACTTC.

The CDR3 protein is CASSYRTRHNEQFF. DNA for the CDR3: TGTGCCAGCAGTTATCGGACTAGGCACAATGAGCAGTTCTTC. This chain joins TRBV6-6 and TRBJ2-1; 7 bases agree with TRBD2. Trimming took 3 bases from V and 5 from J; bases not matched to a gene: 4. Germline lookup yields CDR1 MNHNY and CDR2 SVGAGI (reference sequence). The CDR3 consists of 14 residues.

CDR3 loop: CASSLWVRGPDTQYF. CDR3 nucleotide sequence: TGTGCCAGCAGTTTATGGGTCAGGGGCCCCGATACGCAGTATTTT. The rearrangement links TRBV27 to TRBJ2-3; possible D gene TRBD1, 6 bases. The CDR3 has 15 residues. CDR1 MNHEY and CDR2 SMNVEV come from the germline V gene (reference sequence). Trimming shortened V by 1 base and J by 6 bases, and 14 bases separated the two germline ends.

This chain uses TRBV19 with TRBJ1-5; D call uncertain. CDR1 and CDR2 from the germline V gene are LNHDA and SQIVND (reference sequence). The CDR3 has 13 residues. The V gene lost 5 bases and the J gene lost 1 base, with 6 bases spanning the gap. As DNA, the CDR3 is TGTGCCAGTAGTCCACACAGCAATCAGCCCCAGCATTTT. The encoded protein is CASSPHSNQPQHF.

The rearrangement links TRBV10-1 to TRBJ2-1; 7 nucleotides match TRBD1. The V and J ends lost 5 bases and 5 bases, in that order; junction bases with no gene match: 3. The CDR3 runs to 13 residues. Per germline, CDR1 WNHNN and CDR2 SYGVQD (reference sequence). CDR3 in amino acids: CASSFQGDNEQFF. CDR3 nucleotides: TGCGCCAGCAGTTTCCAGGGGGACAATGAGCAGTTCTTC.